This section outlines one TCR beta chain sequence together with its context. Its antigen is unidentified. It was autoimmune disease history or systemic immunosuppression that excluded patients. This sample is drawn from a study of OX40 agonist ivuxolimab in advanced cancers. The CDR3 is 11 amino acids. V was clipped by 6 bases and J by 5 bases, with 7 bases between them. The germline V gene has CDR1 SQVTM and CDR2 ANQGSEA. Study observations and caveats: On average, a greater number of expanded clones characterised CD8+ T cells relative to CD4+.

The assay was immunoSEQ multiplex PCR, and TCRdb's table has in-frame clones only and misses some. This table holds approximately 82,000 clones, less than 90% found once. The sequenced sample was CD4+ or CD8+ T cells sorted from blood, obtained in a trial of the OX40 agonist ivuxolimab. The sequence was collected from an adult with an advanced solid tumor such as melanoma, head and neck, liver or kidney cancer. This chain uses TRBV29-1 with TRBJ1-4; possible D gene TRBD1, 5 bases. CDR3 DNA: TGCAGCGTGGGGGGAAATGAAAAACTGTTTTTT. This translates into CSVGGNEKLFF.